This T cell receptor (beta chain) was identified during a study of vaccination effects on CD4 cells after COVID-19. For the study at large: The post-vaccine samples were taken, at the median, 72 days after the second dose.

The CDR3 sequence is 16 residues long. The germline CDR1 and CDR2 sequences are SGHVS and FQNEAQ. Trimming removed 5 bases at V and 4 bases at J, with 19 bases between. The method was immunoSEQ multiplex PCR; TCRdb's version includes in-frame clones alone and lacks a portion of them. This repertoire shows approximately 28,000 clones, over 75% found once; its top ten account for 5.5% to 6.5%. With the ViraFEST assay, the study expanded antigen-specific CD4+ T cells using viral peptide pools, then sequenced them. Cultured cells yielded isolated CD4+ T cells after 10 days. Two doses of either BNT162b2 or mRNA-1273 were given to each participant. Some 2 million PBMC per well received approximately 11 IU/ml IL-2 and approximately 10 ug/ml peptides in culture. As regards this clone: What it binds is unknown.

The V call is TRBV7-8, the J call TRBJ2-3; a weak D match, TRBD1 (7 bases). Here the sequenced sample was CD4+ T cells from PBMCs cultured with SARS-CoV-2 spike peptides, taken after COVID-19 vaccination. The source of this sequence is a human donor who received a COVID-19 vaccine. Some clones in this sample may be carry-over from other donors' samples. In DNA form, the CDR3 reads TGTGCCAGCAGCAGTCGACAGGGACTCATTTCAGATACGCAGTATTTT. Its protein is CASSSRQGLISDTQYF. The full variable domain, completed using reference TRBV7-8 and TRBJ2-3, is GAGVSQSPRYKVAKRGQDVALRCDPISGHVSLFWYQQALGQGPEFLTYFQNEAQLDKSGLPSDRFFAERPEGSVSTLKIQRTQQEDSAVYLCASSSRQGLISDTQYFGPGTRLTVL.